Listed below are T cell receptor beta chains from one sample, sequenced in a study of cytomegalovirus exposure and HLA in healthy donors. Clones were sequenced by immunoSEQ multiplex PCR, and TCRdb holds only the in-frame ones, with some missing. This sample yields 260,000 or so clones, of which 90% are seen a single time; approximately 3.1% belongs to the top ten. Sequencing was done on a sample of PBMCs. The receptors come from a woman aged 30 to 39 in good health and CMV-seronegative. The CDR3 runs from the conserved cysteine through the conserved F or W.

CASSAQEGSTDTQYF	TRBV7-2	TRBJ2-3
CASSESSGRHDTQYF	TRBV11-3	TRBJ2-3
CASSSGRTPGANVLTF	TRBV7-7	TRBJ2-6
CASSPVGLAGGPGNEQYF	TRBV9	TRBJ2-7
CASSATSGVQDEQYF	TRBV9	TRBJ2-7
CASSLWDREETQYF	TRBV5-6	TRBJ2-5
CASSWPGGDRGQNTGELFF	TRBV7-9	TRBJ2-2
CASSLYPGQTSEQYF	TRBV27	TRBJ2-7
CATSRDGGQGYEQYF	TRBV15	TRBJ2-7
CASSFRGSNYEQYF	TRBV28	TRBJ2-7
CASRDRVETQYF	TRBV7-8	TRBJ2-5
CASSSRLGSYNEQFF	TRBV11-2	TRBJ2-1
CASSAGTGGETQYF	TRBV25-1	TRBJ2-5
CASSAGGPSYEQYF	TRBV27	TRBJ2-7
CASSFRASGTRTDTQYF	TRBV5-6	TRBJ2-3
CASTPHGEQYF	TRBV7-3	TRBJ2-7
CASSSGSSYEQYF	TRBV5-1	TRBJ2-7
CASSLAARGGSSASGVADTQYF	TRBV7-2	TRBJ2-3
CASSVWTSGSYNEQFF	TRBV2	TRBJ2-1